This T cell receptor (beta chain) was documented in a study of CD8 T cells in ankylosing spondylitis. The V end was cut by 5 bases, the J end by 2 bases, with 13 bases between. This CDR3 has 14 residues. Germline V gene data show CDR1 as SGHRS and CDR2 as YFSETQ. Regarding the study as a whole: There were earlier reports of some motif variants in reactive arthritis synovial fluid and blood. Matched ankylosing spondylitis synovial fluid reportedly showed significant enrichment of disease-linked clones. As for the disease-linked clones, they showed a CD8+ phenotype and occurred at relatively low frequencies in peripheral blood. Ankylosing spondylitis blood appeared to be characterized by a TCR beta motif of fewer than ten highly homologous variants.

A quantitative 5'-RACE method, one with molecular barcodes, was used to make TCR beta libraries. TCRdb independently ran MiXCR on the 5' RACE reads; one entry per CDR3 protein. The table records 350,000 to 550,000 distinct CDR3 sequences, roughly 26% of them present only once. Comment on this clonotype: Its antigen is undetermined.

The sequence was collected from a male donor with ankylosing spondylitis. The gene calls are TRBV5-1 and TRBJ1-2, with D unclear. Sequenced material: blood, either unsorted or a sorted T cell fraction (not recorded which). CDR3 in DNA: TGCGCCAGCAGGGAGGGTAATGCCAACTATGGCTACACCTTC. Translating gives CASREGNANYGYTF.